Below are 5 T cell receptor beta chains sequenced from a single sample in a study of spatial heterogeneity in lung cancer. MiXCR, applied by TCRdb to the 5' RACE reads, yields one record per CDR3 protein. The table records roughly 7,300 distinct CDR3 sequences, over 15% of them present only once. Noted time point: sample taken at primary tumor resection. Extraction of whole RNA from tumor, nontumor lung or frozen PBMC preceded unsorted sequencing. Sequenced material: PBMCs, taken at surgery. The receptors derive from a female donor with early-stage non-small cell lung cancer.

By share, this clonotype ranks as medium-sized. The V and J genes are TRBV28 and TRBJ2-7; 9 bases are shared with TRBD1. With 4 bases clipped from V and 4 bases from J, the junction kept 14 bases outside the gene matches. CDR3 size: 17 residues. CDR1 is MDHEN and CDR2 is SYDVKM in the germline V gene. CDR3 nucleotides: TGTGCCAGCAGTTCGCTCCGCCGGGACAGGGACCTATACGAGCAGTACGTC. Translating it yields CASSSLRRDRDLYEQYV.

This sequence joins TRBV7-8 and TRBJ2-5, with a weak D call TRBD2 (7 bases). V was pared by 1 base and J by 4 bases, with 16 bases between. There are 16 residues in the CDR3. CDR1 SGHVS and CDR2 FQNEAQ come from the germline V gene. The CDR3 DNA is TGTGCCAGCAGCTTAGATTTTCAGGGAGGGGGAGAGACCCAGTACTTC. Its translation: CASSLDFQGGGETQYF.

This clonotype was picked up many times. V and J are TRBV11-2 and TRBJ2-3; weak D call: TRBD2 (6 bases). Germline CDR1 is SGHAT and CDR2 is FQNNGV. This CDR3 has 15 residues. V was pared by 8 bases and J by 2 bases, with 17 bases between. DNA of the CDR3: TGTGCCAGCGCTGATGGGGGGACGATCACAGATACGCAGTATTTT. Encoded protein: CASADGGTITDTQYF.

At least ten counts were recorded for this clonotype. This chain joins TRBV29-1 and TRBJ2-6, with D uncertain. CDR1 is SQVTM and CDR2 is ANQGSEA in the germline V gene. V was trimmed by 3 bases and J by 0 bases, leaving 3 bases between them. The CDR3 is 13 residues long. CDR3: CSVDTSGANVLTF. CDR3 in DNA: TGCAGCGTTGACACCTCTGGGGCCAACGTCCTGACTTTC.

This clonotype was detected only a few times. The chain recombines TRBV7-9 with TRBJ1-5; D is possibly TRBD1 (5 bases). Per the germline V gene, CDR1 is SEHNR and CDR2 is FQNEAQ (reference sequence). The CDR3 is made up of 15 amino acids. Trimming removed 5 bases at V and 2 bases at J, with 13 bases between. The CDR3 DNA reads as TGTGCCAGCAGCACACCCGGGACGGGCAATCAGCCCCAGCATTTT. Amino acid sequence: CASSTPGTGNQPQHF.